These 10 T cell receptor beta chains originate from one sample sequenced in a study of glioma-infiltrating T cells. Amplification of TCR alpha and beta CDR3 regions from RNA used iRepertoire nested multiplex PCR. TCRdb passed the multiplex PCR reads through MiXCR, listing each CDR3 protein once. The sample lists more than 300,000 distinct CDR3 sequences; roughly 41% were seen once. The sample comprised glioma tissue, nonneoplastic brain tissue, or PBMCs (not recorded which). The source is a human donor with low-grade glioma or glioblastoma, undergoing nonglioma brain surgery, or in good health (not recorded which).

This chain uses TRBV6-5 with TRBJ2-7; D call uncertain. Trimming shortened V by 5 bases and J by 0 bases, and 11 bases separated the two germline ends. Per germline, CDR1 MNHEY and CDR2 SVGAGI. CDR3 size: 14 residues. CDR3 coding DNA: TGTGCCAGCAGTGCCTGGGAAAGCTCCTACGAGCAGTACTTC. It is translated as CASSAWESSYEQYF.

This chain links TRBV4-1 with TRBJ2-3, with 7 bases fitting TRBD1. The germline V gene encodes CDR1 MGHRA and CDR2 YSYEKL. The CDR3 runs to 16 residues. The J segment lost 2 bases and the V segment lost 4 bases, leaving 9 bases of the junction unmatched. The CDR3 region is CASSRPGQIITDTQYF. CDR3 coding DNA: TGCGCCAGCAGCCGACCGGGACAGATAATCACAGATACGCAGTATTTT.

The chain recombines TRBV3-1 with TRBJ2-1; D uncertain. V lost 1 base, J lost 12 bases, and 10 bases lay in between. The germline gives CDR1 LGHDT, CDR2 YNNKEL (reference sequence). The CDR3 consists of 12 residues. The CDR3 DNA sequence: TGTGCCAGCAGCCAAGGAGGCCTTGGGCAGTTCTTC. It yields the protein CASSQGGLGQFF.

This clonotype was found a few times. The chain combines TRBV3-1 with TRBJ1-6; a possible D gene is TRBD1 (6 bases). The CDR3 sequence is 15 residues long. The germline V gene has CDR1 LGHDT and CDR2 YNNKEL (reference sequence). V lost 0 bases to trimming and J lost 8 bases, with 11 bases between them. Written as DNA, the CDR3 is TGTGCCAGCAGCCAAGAGTCGGCAGGGGATTCACCCCTCCACTTT. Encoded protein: CASSQESAGDSPLHF. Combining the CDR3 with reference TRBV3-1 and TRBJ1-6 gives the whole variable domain DTAVSQTPKYLVTQMGNDKSIKCEQNLGHDTMYWYKQDSKKFLKIMFSYNNKELIINETVPNRFSPKSPDKAHLNLHINSLELGDSAVYFCASSQESAGDSPLHFGNGTRLTVT.

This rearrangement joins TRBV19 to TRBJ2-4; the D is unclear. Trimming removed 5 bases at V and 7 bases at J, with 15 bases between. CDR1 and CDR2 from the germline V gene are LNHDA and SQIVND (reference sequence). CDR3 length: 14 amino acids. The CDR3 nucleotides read TGTGCCAGTAGTTTAACCCGGCTGGGTAACATTCAGTACTTC. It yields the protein CASSLTRLGNIQYF.

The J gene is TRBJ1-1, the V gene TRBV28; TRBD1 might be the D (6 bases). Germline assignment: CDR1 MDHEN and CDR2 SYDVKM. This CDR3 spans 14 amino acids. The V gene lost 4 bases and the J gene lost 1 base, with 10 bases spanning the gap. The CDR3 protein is CASSSRTENTEAFF. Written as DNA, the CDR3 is TGTGCCAGCAGTTCAAGGACAGAGAACACTGAAGCTTTCTTT. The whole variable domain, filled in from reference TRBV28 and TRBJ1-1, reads DVKVTQSSRYLVKRTGEKVFLECVQDMDHENMFWYRQDPGLGLRLIYFSYDVKMKEKGDIPEGYSVSREKKERFSLILESASTNQTSMYLCASSSRTENTEAFFGQGTRLTVV.

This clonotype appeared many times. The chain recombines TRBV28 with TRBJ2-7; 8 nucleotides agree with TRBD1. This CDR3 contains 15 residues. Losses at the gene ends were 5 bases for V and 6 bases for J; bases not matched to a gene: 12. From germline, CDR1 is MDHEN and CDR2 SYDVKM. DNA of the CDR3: TGTGCCAGCAGTCCCTTCGGGACAGGCAGGGTCGAGCAGTACTTC. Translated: CASSPFGTGRVEQYF.

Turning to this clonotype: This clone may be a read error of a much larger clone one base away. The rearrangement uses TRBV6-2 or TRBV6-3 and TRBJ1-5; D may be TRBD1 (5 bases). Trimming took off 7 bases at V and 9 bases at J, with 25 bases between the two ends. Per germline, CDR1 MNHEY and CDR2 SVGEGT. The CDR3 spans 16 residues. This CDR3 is CASNVDRDPEGTPQHF. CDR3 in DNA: TGTGCCAGCAATGTAGACCGGGACCCCGAAGGAACGCCCCAGCATTTT.

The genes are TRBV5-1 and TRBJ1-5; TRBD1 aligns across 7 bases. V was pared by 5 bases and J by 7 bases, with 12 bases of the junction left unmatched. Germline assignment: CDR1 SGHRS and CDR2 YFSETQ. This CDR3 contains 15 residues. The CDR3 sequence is CASRLQTGDDQPQHF. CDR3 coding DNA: TGCGCCAGCAGACTCCAAACAGGGGATGACCAGCCCCAGCATTTT.

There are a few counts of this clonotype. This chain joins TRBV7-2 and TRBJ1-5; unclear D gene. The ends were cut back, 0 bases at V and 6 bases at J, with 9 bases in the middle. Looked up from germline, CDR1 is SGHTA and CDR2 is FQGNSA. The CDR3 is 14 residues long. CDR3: CASSLALHGQPQHF. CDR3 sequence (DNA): TGTGCCAGCAGCTTAGCCCTCCATGGTCAGCCCCAGCATTTT.